This TCR beta chain was found in a study of shared clonotypes between healthy human individuals. Study information: The cohort had two women and three men, ages 18 to 49. General study results and limits: The study drew on few donors, limiting represented genetic and exposure-history diversity.

Each subset's genomic DNA was split evenly across several immunoSEQ plates. Sequencing used immunoSEQ multiplex PCR; TCRdb keeps in-frame clones, though not all of them. The sample lists about 560,000 clones, around 80% occurring once. The CDR3 contains 14 residues. The germline V gene encodes CDR1 SQVTM and CDR2 ANQGSEA. Trimming took 7 bases from V and 6 from J, leaving 18 bases between them. As regards this clone: Its antigen is currently unknown.

What was sequenced was PBMCs. The rearrangement uses TRBV29-1 and TRBJ2-2; D tentatively reads TRBD1 or TRBD2 (7 bases each). The receptor was isolated from a middle-aged woman in good health. Some clones in this sample may be carry-over from other donors' samples. For the CDR3, the DNA is TGCAGCGCCCAACCCAGGGGGGGATCCGGGGAGCTGTTTTTT. Protein product: CSAQPRGGSGELFF.